These 19 T cell receptor beta chains were sequenced from one sample in a study of regulatory T cells in long-lasting Graves disease. The TCR beta library used iRepertoire HTBI primers with Arm-PCR amplification of CDR3. MiXCR, applied by TCRdb to the multiplex PCR reads, yields one record per CDR3 protein. The profile shows some 370,000 distinct CDR3 sequences, roughly 20% of them singletons. Sample time point: persistent/refractory GD, antithyroid drugs over 5 years with positive TRAb. From RNA extracted from PBMCs, the TCR library was made. This sample comprised peripheral blood mononuclear cells (PBMCs), obtained when the disease was refractory, from a patient treated with antithyroid drugs. These receptors were collected from a female donor with Graves disease.

This clonotype was observed many times. This chain joins TRBV6-1 and TRBJ1-4; D unresolved. The CDR3 consists of 14 residues. Germline CDR1 MNHNS, CDR2 SASEGT. V was cut by 6 bases and J by 4 bases, with 12 bases left in between. The CDR3 loop is CASRGRARNEKLFF. The CDR3 region has the DNA TGTGCCAGCAGAGGACGGGCCCGTAATGAAAAACTGTTTTTT.

This clonotype was detected many times. This chain connects TRBV29-1 to TRBJ2-5, with D possibly being TRBD2 (6 bases). The CDR3 has 17 amino acids. Germline-derived CDR1 and CDR2 are SQVTM and ANQGSEA. Trimming removed 5 bases from V and 1 base from J, with 23 bases in between. CDR3 DNA: TGCAGCGTTTCAACCACCGCGGGGCTTCGGTCCCAAGAGACCCAGTACTTC. This gives the protein CSVSTTAGLRSQETQYF.

This clonotype was seen at least ten times. The V gene is TRBV20-1, the J gene TRBJ1-1; TRBD1 aligns across 9 bases. This CDR3 region has 17 residues. Looked up from germline, CDR1 is DFQATT and CDR2 is SNEGSKA (reference sequence). Losses at the gene ends were 0 bases for V and 4 bases for J; bases not matched to a gene: 12. CDR3 sequence: CSARDEQGALCVTEAFF. In nucleotides, the CDR3 is TGCAGTGCTAGAGACGAACAGGGGGCGCTGTGTGTCACTGAAGCTTTCTTT.

This clonotype was observed at least ten times. The chain carries TRBV6-2 or TRBV6-3 and TRBJ1-2, with D perhaps TRBD1 (5 bases). Deletions cut 5 bases from V and 4 bases from J, with 14 bases between. Germline V gene data show CDR1 as MNHEY and CDR2 as SVGEGT. This CDR3 contains 14 residues. CDR3 in amino acids: CASSETVGTYGYTF. Written as DNA, the CDR3 is TGTGCCAGCAGTGAAACGGTCGGGACCTATGGCTACACCTTC.

The chain couples TRBV6-1 to TRBJ1-1; no reliable D call. V was trimmed by 6 bases and J by 1 base, leaving 21 bases between them. The CDR3 is 17 residues long. The germline gives CDR1 MNHNS, CDR2 SASEGT. CDR3 sequence: CASSRPRVGFKNTEAFF. CDR3 sequence (DNA): TGTGCCAGCAGCCGACCCAGAGTTGGGTTCAAGAACACTGAAGCTTTCTTT.

Comments on this clonotype: Without the conserved terminal phenylalanine or tryptophan, this CDR3 likely stems from a read error. The J gene is TRBJ2-7, the V gene TRBV19; 7 bases line up with TRBD1. The germline V gene has CDR1 LNHDA and CDR2 SQIVND (reference sequence). V was pared by 3 bases and J by 4 bases, with 3 bases of the junction left unmatched. This CDR3 is built from 13 residues. The CDR3 DNA follows: TGTGCCAGTAGTATCACAGGGGATTACGAGCAGTACCTC. It specifies CASSITGDYEQYL.

A few counts support this clonotype. The chain links TRBV25-1 to TRBJ2-5; D possibly matches TRBD1 or TRBD2 (6 bases each). V was clipped by 2 bases and J by 2 bases, with 12 bases between them. From germline, CDR1 is MGHDK and CDR2 SYGVNS. This CDR3 comprises 15 residues. Here the CDR3 reads CASSEAGQSQETQYF. Written as DNA, the CDR3 is TGTGCCAGCAGTGAAGCGGGACAATCTCAAGAGACCCAGTACTTC. The full variable domain, in which reference TRBV25-1 and TRBJ2-5 provide the parts outside the CDR3, is EADIYQTPRYLVIGTGKKITLECSQTMGHDKMYWYQQDPGMELHLIHYSYGVNSTEKGDLSSESTVSRIRTEHFPLTLESARPSHTSQYLCASSEAGQSQETQYFGPGTRLLVL.

This clonotype was seen repeatedly, ten times or more. This chain links TRBV18 with TRBJ2-5; D is perhaps TRBD1 (5 bases). The V and J ends lost 3 bases and 0 bases respectively, with 8 bases between them. Germline V gives CDR1 KGHSH, CDR2 LQKENI. The CDR3 is 14 amino acids. The CDR3 loop is CASSPTANQETQYF. The DNA of the CDR3 is TGTGCCAGCTCACCGACAGCGAACCAAGAGACCCAGTACTTC.

This clonotype was picked up many times. The J gene is TRBJ1-1, the V gene TRBV15; the D is unclear. The germline V and J ends were trimmed by 0 bases and 3 bases, with 17 bases remaining between them. The CDR3 length is 17 residues. CDR1 LNHNV and CDR2 YYDKDF come from the germline V gene (reference sequence). The CDR3 nucleotides read TGTGCCACCAGCAGAGATAGTATCTGGGTTACGGACACTGAAGCTTTCTTT. It is translated as CATSRDSIWVTDTEAFF.

The V gene is TRBV13, the J gene TRBJ2-1; 10 bases are shared with TRBD1. The CDR3 is made up of 15 amino acids. V lost 4 bases and J lost 8; bases outside the gene matches: 8. Germline lookup yields CDR1 PRHDT and CDR2 FYEKMQ (reference sequence). The CDR3 DNA reads TGTGCCAGCAGCTCTCGACAGGGGGCGCAGGATGAGCAGTTCTTC. Translating gives CASSSRQGAQDEQFF.

This clonotype was picked up many times. The genes are TRBV7-8 and TRBJ2-5, with 12 positions matching TRBD2. There are 17 residues in the CDR3. Losses at the gene ends were 5 bases for V and 4 bases for J; bases not matched to a gene: 11. CDR1 is SGHVS, CDR2 FQNEAQ, per germline. The CDR3 DNA follows: TGTGCCAGCAGCCCGGGACTAGCGGGTCTGAGGGCAGAGACCCAGTACTTC. It translates to CASSPGLAGLRAETQYF.

This clonotype was seen a handful of times. The gene calls are TRBV7-9 and TRBJ2-2; 8 bases align to TRBD1. V was clipped by 5 bases and J by 5 bases; unmatched bases: 10. Germline V gene lookup returns CDR1 SEHNR and CDR2 FQNEAQ (reference sequence). This CDR3 spans 16 amino acids. The CDR3 DNA sequence: TGTGCCAGCAGCCCGGACAGGGCCCTGGCAACCGGGGAGCTGTTTTTT. Translated, it gives CASSPDRALATGELFF.

This clonotype was observed a few times. The chain links TRBV5-4 to TRBJ1-2; TRBD1 aligns across 7 bases. Germline V gene sequence: CDR1 SGHNT, CDR2 YYREEE (reference sequence). There are 15 residues in the CDR3. J gave up 2 bases and V 4 bases, and 8 bases lay outside the gene matches. Here the CDR3 DNA reads TGTGCCAGCAGCACCGGACAGGCGATCAACTATGGCTACACCTTC. Its protein is CASSTGQAINYGYTF. Together with reference TRBV5-4 and TRBJ1-2, the CDR3 gives the full variable domain: ETGVTQSPTHLIKTRGQQVTLRCSSQSGHNTVSWYQQALGQGPQFIFQYYREEENGRGNFPPRFSGLQFPNYSSELNVNALELDDSALYLCASSTGQAINYGYTFGSGTRLTVV.

This clonotype was picked up a small number of times. The chain uses TRBV7-2 and TRBJ2-1; D not certain. The CDR3 loop spans 17 amino acids. CDR1 and CDR2 (germline): SGHTA, FQGNSA. Trimming left V 2 bases short and J 6 bases short, with 20 bases between. The CDR3 DNA reads TGTGCCAGCAGCTTACGAGCGACCACCTCGGTGCGCAATGAGCAGTTCTTC. Its protein product is CASSLRATTSVRNEQFF.

This chain joins TRBV20-1 and TRBJ2-3; D might be TRBD2 (5 bases). Trimming left V 6 bases short and J 0 bases short, with 13 bases between. The CDR3 is 14 residues long. CDR1 and CDR2 (germline): DFQATT, SNEGSKA (reference sequence). The CDR3 sequence is CSAGKAGSTDTQYF. CDR3 DNA sequence: TGCAGTGCCGGGAAAGCTGGGAGCACAGATACGCAGTATTTT.

This clonotype has at least ten counts. The genes are TRBV30 and TRBJ1-1; D is undetermined. The CDR3 covers 12 residues. CDR1 and CDR2 from the germline V gene are GTSNPN and SVGIG (reference sequence). The germline V and J ends were trimmed by 3 bases and 1 base, with 6 bases remaining between them. The CDR3 here is CAWRRQNTEAFF. Here the CDR3 DNA reads TGTGCCTGGAGGAGACAGAACACTGAAGCTTTCTTT.

This chain uses TRBV27 with TRBJ2-5; D not resolved. The DNA end lines up better with TRBJ2-1; the J call may be wrong. The germline V gene encodes CDR1 MNHEY and CDR2 SMNVEV (reference sequence). There are 15 residues in the CDR3. CDR3 sequence (DNA): TGTGCCAGCAGTCTAGAAAGGGTGTCGAGCAATGAGCAGTTCTTC. Encoded protein: CASSLERVSSNEQFF.

The V gene is TRBV3-1, the J gene TRBJ2-1, with TRBD1 as a possible D gene (5 bases). CDR3 size: 13 residues. V was cut by 3 bases and J by 4 bases, with 7 bases left in between. Germline-derived CDR1 and CDR2 are LGHDT and YNNKEL (reference sequence). This CDR3 reads CASSHTGYNEQFF. For the CDR3, the DNA is TGTGCCAGCAGCCATACAGGTTACAATGAGCAGTTCTTC.

A remark on this clonotype: One end of the junction is discordant with germline, which a read error may explain. The chain is built from TRBV5-5 and TRBJ2-5, with D uncertain. Germline V gives CDR1 SGHKS, CDR2 YYEKEE (reference sequence). This CDR3 has 15 amino acids. The CDR3 loop reads CASSLVGLPTETQYF. CDR3 in DNA: TGCGCCAGCAGCTTGGTAGGCCTCCCTACGGAGACCCAGTACTTC.